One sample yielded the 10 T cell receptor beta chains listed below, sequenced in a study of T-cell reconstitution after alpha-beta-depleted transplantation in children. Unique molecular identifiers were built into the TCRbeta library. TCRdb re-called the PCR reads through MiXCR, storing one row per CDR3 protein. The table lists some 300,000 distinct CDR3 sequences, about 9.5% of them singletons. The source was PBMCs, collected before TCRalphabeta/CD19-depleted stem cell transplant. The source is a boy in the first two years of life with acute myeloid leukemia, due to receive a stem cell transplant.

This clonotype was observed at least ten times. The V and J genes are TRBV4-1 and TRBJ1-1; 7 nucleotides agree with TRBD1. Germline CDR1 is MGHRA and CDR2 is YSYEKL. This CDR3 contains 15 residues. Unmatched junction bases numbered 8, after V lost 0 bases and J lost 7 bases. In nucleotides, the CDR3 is TGCGCCAGCAGCCAAGATCGAGGCAGGGGGGTTGAAGCTTTCTTT. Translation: CASSQDRGRGVEAFF.

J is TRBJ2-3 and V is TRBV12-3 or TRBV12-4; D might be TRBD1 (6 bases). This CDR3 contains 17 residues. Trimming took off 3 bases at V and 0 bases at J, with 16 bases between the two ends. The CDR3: CASSLRTASYSTDTQYF. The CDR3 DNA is TGTGCCAGCAGTTTGAGGACAGCGAGTTACAGCACAGATACGCAGTATTTT.

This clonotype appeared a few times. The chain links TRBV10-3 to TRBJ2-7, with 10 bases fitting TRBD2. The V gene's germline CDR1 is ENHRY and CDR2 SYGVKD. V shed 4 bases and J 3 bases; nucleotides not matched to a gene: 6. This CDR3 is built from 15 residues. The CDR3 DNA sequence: TGTGCCATCAGTGGCGGGGGACTAGCGAACTACGAGCAGTACTTC. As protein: CAISGGGLANYEQYF.

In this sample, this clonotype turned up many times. The CDR3 DNA is TGTGCCACCAGCAGAGATGAGGTCTGGGACGGGGAGCTGTTTTTT. It specifies CATSRDEVWDGELFF. The chain couples TRBV15 to TRBJ2-2, with D unresolved. Trimming stripped 0 bases from V and 7 bases from J, with 12 bases between. From germline, CDR1 is LNHNV and CDR2 YYDKDF (reference sequence). The length of the CDR3 is 15 residues.

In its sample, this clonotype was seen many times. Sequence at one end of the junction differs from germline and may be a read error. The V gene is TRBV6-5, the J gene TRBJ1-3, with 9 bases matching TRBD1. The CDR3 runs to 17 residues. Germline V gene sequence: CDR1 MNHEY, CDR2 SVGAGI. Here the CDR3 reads CSSSQGGQGISGNTIYF. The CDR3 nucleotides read TGTTCCAGCAGTCAGGGGGGACAGGGAATCTCTGGAAACACCATATATTTT.

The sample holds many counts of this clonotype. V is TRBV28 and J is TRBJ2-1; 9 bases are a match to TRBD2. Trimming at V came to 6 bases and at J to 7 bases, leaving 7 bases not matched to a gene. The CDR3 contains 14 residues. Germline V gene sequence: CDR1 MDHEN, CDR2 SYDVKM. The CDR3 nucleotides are TGTGCCAGCAGACTCGGACTAGCGAGTAATGAGCAGTTCTTC. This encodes CASRLGLASNEQFF.

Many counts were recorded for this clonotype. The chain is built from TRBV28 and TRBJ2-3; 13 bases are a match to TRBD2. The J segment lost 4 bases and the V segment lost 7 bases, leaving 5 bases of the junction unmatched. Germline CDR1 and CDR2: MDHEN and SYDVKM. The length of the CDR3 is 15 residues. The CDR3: CASTLLAGGPDTQYF. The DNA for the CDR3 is TGTGCCAGCACCTTACTAGCGGGAGGGCCAGATACGCAGTATTTT.

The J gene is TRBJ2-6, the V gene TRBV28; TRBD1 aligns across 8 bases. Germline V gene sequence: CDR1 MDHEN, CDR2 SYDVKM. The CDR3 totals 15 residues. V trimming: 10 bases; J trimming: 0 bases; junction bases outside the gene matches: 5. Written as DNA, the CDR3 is TGTGCCACCCGACAGGGGAGCTCTGGGGCCAACGTCCTGACTTTC. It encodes CATRQGSSGANVLTF.

CDR3 protein: CASILLAGGPNTQYF. As DNA, the CDR3 is TGTGCCAGCATCCTACTAGCGGGAGGGCCGAATACGCAGTATTTT. The chain combines TRBV6-1 with TRBJ2-3; the match to TRBD2 covers 13 bases. This CDR3 contains 15 residues. V lost 7 bases and J lost 7; bases outside the gene matches: 8. Germline assignment: CDR1 MNHNS and CDR2 SASEGT.

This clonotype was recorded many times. CDR3 nucleotides: TGTGCCACCAGTGATTTTAGCGGGAGGGCCTTTGGAGATACGCAGTATTTT. Amino acid sequence: CATSDFSGRAFGDTQYF. The rearrangement uses TRBV24-1 and TRBJ2-3, with 11 bases aligning to TRBD2. Trimming removed 1 base from V and 5 bases from J; junction bases left unmatched: 7. From germline, CDR1 is KGHDR and CDR2 SFDVKD. There are 17 residues in the CDR3.